What follows are 32 T cell receptor beta chains derived from one specimen sequenced in a study of Graves' ophthalmopathy and Graves' hyperthyroidism. Amplification of TCR beta CDR3 regions used RNA transcripts. A first-round RT-PCR used HTBI primers, followed by a second-round multiplex PCR. TCRdb used MiXCR to reprocess the multiplex PCR reads, holding one entry per CDR3 protein. This sample has about 640,000 distinct CDR3 sequences, with 35% to 50% found just once. The sample was peripheral blood. These receptors were obtained from an adult man with Graves' ophthalmopathy.

This chain uses TRBV11-3 with TRBJ1-2; no reliable D call. Deletions cut 5 bases from V and 3 bases from J, with 13 bases between. Per the germline V gene, CDR1 is SGHNT and CDR2 is YENEEA. The CDR3 totals 14 residues. The CDR3 DNA follows: TGTGCCAGCAGCCAAGAAAGGGTATACTATGGCTACACCTTC. Amino acids: CASSQERVYYGYTF.

There are many counts of this clonotype. J is TRBJ1-1 and V is TRBV11-1, with a possible D match to TRBD1 (5 bases). Germline CDR1 and CDR2: SGHAT and FQDESV (reference sequence). The V end was cut by 3 bases, the J end by 5 bases, with 10 bases between. The CDR3 contains 13 residues. Written as DNA, the CDR3 is TGTGCCAGCAGCTTCCATGGGGGGACTGAAGCTTTCTTT. It translates to CASSFHGGTEAFF. The full variable domain, completed using reference TRBV11-1 and TRBJ1-1, is EAEVAQSPRYKITEKSQAVAFWCDPISGHATLYWYRQILGQGPELLVQFQDESVVDDSQLPKDRFSAERLKGVDSTLKIQPAELGDSAMYLCASSFHGGTEAFFGQGTRLTVV.

This clonotype has just a few counts. J is TRBJ2-7 and V is TRBV6-1, with TRBD2 identical over 9 bases. V shed 6 bases and J 4 bases; nucleotides not matched to a gene: 10. Germline CDR1 and CDR2: MNHNS and SASEGT. The CDR3 length is 15 residues. In DNA, the CDR3 is TGTGCCAGCAGCCGCCTGCCGGCGGGGGGGTACGAGCAGTACTTC. It yields the protein CASSRLPAGGYEQYF.

This clonotype occurred a few times. This could be a read error, since a much larger clone is one nucleotide away. This sequence joins TRBV12-3 or TRBV12-4 and TRBJ1-2, with 9 positions matching TRBD1. This CDR3 comprises 15 residues. CDR3 nucleotides: TGTGCCAGCAGTTTCGGCGGGACAGGGTACTATGGCCACACCTTC. It is translated as CASSFGGTGYYGHTF.

This sequence joins TRBV9 and TRBJ2-5; TRBD2 might be the D (7 bases). Trimming pared 4 bases from V and 2 bases from J, leaving 27 bases between. This CDR3 has 19 residues. Looked up from germline, CDR1 is SGDLS and CDR2 is YYNGEE. The CDR3 reads CASSPVPTGGRGVQETQYF. Here the CDR3 DNA reads TGTGCCAGCAGCCCCGTCCCTACGGGGGGAAGGGGGGTACAAGAGACCCAGTACTTC. The whole variable domain, filled in from reference TRBV9 and TRBJ2-5, reads DSGVTQTPKHLITATGQRVTLRCSPRSGDLSVYWYQQSLDQGLQFLIQYYNGEERAKGNILERFSAQQFPDLHSELNLSSLELGDSALYFCASSPVPTGGRGVQETQYFGPGTRLLVL.

This clonotype occurred many times. The chain is built from TRBV7-9 and TRBJ1-4; D gene unclear. Germline V gives CDR1 SEHNR, CDR2 FQNEAQ (reference sequence). CDR3 length: 13 residues. V lost 5 bases, J lost 12 bases, and 16 bases lay in between. The CDR3 DNA reads as TGTGCCAGCAGCCTAAGTATTGGGAAAGAACTGTTTTTT. Translating it yields CASSLSIGKELFF.

The gene calls are TRBV7-9 and TRBJ2-7; perhaps TRBD1 as D (6 bases). Between the trimmed V and J ends, which lost 5 bases and 6 bases, there was a span of 17 bases. Per the germline V gene, CDR1 is SEHNR and CDR2 is FQNEAQ (reference sequence). The CDR3 covers 14 residues. CDR3 nucleotide sequence: TGTGCCAGCAGCCCCCGTAGGGGGTCGGGCGAGCAGTACTTC. Protein sequence: CASSPRRGSGEQYF.

In this sample, this clonotype turned up many times. V usage is TRBV3-1 and J usage is TRBJ1-5; D gene uncertain. The CDR3 totals 14 residues. Germline CDR1 is LGHDT and CDR2 is YNNKEL (reference sequence). Trimming removed 0 bases from V and 6 bases from J, with 9 bases in between. For the CDR3, the DNA is TGTGCCAGCAGCCAAGAGGCAGGTGGTCAGCCCCAGCATTTT. Translating it yields CASSQEAGGQPQHF.

Ten or more counts support this clonotype. The V gene is TRBV2, the J gene TRBJ1-3; D gene unclear. From germline, CDR1 is SNHLY and CDR2 FYNNEI. Trimming took off 6 bases at V and 0 bases at J, with 6 bases between the two ends. The CDR3 is made up of 13 amino acids. The CDR3 DNA follows: TGTGCCAGCAGGGGCAACTCTGGAAACACCATATATTTT. Amino acids: CASRGNSGNTIYF.

The V call is TRBV10-3, the J call TRBJ1-3, with 7 bases aligning to TRBD1. Germline V gene data show CDR1 as ENHRY and CDR2 as SYGVKD. The CDR3 length is 15 residues. J was trimmed by 8 bases and V by 7 bases; bases with no gene match: 14. The CDR3 reads CAIMNRGSGGYTIYF. DNA of the CDR3: TGTGCCATCATGAACAGGGGTTCGGGCGGCTACACCATATATTTT.

This clonotype was recorded at least ten times. The rearrangement links TRBV19 to TRBJ1-4; the match to TRBD1 covers 9 bases. J gave up 8 bases and V 3 bases, and 4 bases lay outside the gene matches. The CDR3 extends over 14 amino acids. Germline values: CDR1 LNHDA, CDR2 SQIVND (reference sequence). The CDR3 sequence: CASSMGDRAEKLFF. DNA for the CDR3: TGTGCCAGTAGTATGGGGGACAGGGCCGAAAAACTGTTTTTT.

The table lists this clonotype with many counts. The chain couples TRBV7-9 to TRBJ2-5, with unresolved D. Germline CDR1 SEHNR, CDR2 FQNEAQ (reference sequence). V lost 4 bases to trimming and J lost 12 bases, with 21 bases between them. This CDR3 spans 14 amino acids. CDR3 loop: CASSSPRGYPRKYF. The DNA for the CDR3 is TGTGCCAGCAGCTCTCCCCGAGGCTACCCTAGGAAGTACTTC. The full variable domain, rest sourced from reference TRBV7-9 and TRBJ2-5, is DTGVSQNPRHKITKRGQNVTFRCDPISEHNRLYWYRQTLGQGPEFLTYFQNEAQLEKSRLLSDRFSAERPKGSFSTLEIQRTEQGDSAMYLCASSSPRGYPRKYFGPGTRLLVL.

This clonotype appeared many times. The V and J genes are TRBV5-1 and TRBJ1-2; TRBD1 is a possible D gene (5 bases). CDR1 and CDR2 from the germline V gene are SGHRS and YFSETQ. There are 15 residues in the CDR3. V was shortened by 1 base and J by 8 bases, with 18 bases between the two germline ends. The CDR3 sequence: CASSLTDHRSGGYTF. The CDR3 coding sequence is TGCGCCAGCAGCTTGACCGACCACAGGTCGGGAGGCTACACCTTC.

V is TRBV29-1 and J is TRBJ1-2, with 7 bases fitting TRBD1. CDR1 and CDR2 from the germline V gene are SQVTM and ANQGSEA. The CDR3 is made up of 12 amino acids. The junction had 2 bases not matched to a gene; V was cut back by 3 bases and J by 4 bases. The CDR3 coding sequence is TGCAGCGTTGAGGGGACAGTCTATGGCTACACCTTC. Protein product: CSVEGTVYGYTF.

This clonotype showed up many times. V gene TRBV7-9 combines with J gene TRBJ2-5; the D call may be TRBD1 or TRBD2 (5 bases each). V gave up 0 bases and J gave up 1 base, with 9 bases separating them. CDR3 length equals 15 residues. The germline V gene has CDR1 SEHNR and CDR2 FQNEAQ (reference sequence). The CDR3 sequence is CASSLAWDPQETQYF. The CDR3 DNA sequence: TGTGCCAGCAGCTTAGCCTGGGACCCCCAAGAGACCCAGTACTTC.

The rearrangement links TRBV5-1 to TRBJ2-7, with D possibly matching TRBD2 (6 bases). CDR1 and CDR2 from the germline V gene are SGHRS and YFSETQ. This CDR3 spans 13 amino acids. V shed 6 bases and J shed 2 bases, with 12 bases lying between them. The DNA of the CDR3 is TGCGCCAGCAAGGTCGGAGGGGCCTACGAGCAGTACTTC. It specifies CASKVGGAYEQYF. Drawing the rest from reference TRBV5-1 and TRBJ2-7, the complete variable domain is KAGVTQTPRYLIKTRGQQVTLSCSPISGHRSVSWYQQTPGQGLQFLFEYFSETQRNKGNFPGRFSGRQFSNSRSEMNVSTLELGDSALYLCASKVGGAYEQYFGPGTRLTVT.

The chain has TRBV20-1 and TRBJ2-2; D gene ambiguous. Germline V gives CDR1 DFQATT, CDR2 SNEGSKA (reference sequence). Trimming left V 0 bases short and J 5 bases short, with 4 bases between. This CDR3 is built from 12 residues. For the CDR3, the DNA is TGCAGTGCTAGAGATCAAACCGGGGAGCTGTTTTTT. Protein: CSARDQTGELFF.

This clonotype was counted many times. CDR3: CAISDVGGYTF. The DNA for the CDR3 is TGTGCCATCAGTGATGTGGGTGGCTACACCTTC. The gene calls are TRBV10-3 and TRBJ1-2, with D unclear. CDR3 length equals 11 residues. The V end lost 3 bases, the J end lost 7 bases, and 6 bases lay between the germline ends. Germline assignment: CDR1 ENHRY and CDR2 SYGVKD.

The chain combines TRBV7-8 with TRBJ1-5, with no clear D. Trimming stripped 5 bases from V and 5 bases from J, with 16 bases between. The CDR3 is 15 residues long. The V gene's germline CDR1 is SGHVS and CDR2 FQNEAQ. This CDR3 is CASSPSGERDQPQHF. CDR3 DNA: TGTGCCAGCAGCCCCTCCGGGGAAAGGGATCAGCCCCAGCATTTT. Based on the CDR3 plus reference TRBV7-8 and TRBJ1-5, the full variable domain is GAGVSQSPRYKVAKRGQDVALRCDPISGHVSLFWYQQALGQGPEFLTYFQNEAQLDKSGLPSDRFFAERPEGSVSTLKIQRTQQEDSAVYLCASSPSGERDQPQHFGDGTRLSIL.

As for this clonotype: A junction boundary mismatches the germline segment, possibly from a read error. The chain links TRBV7-9 to TRBJ2-6; D may be TRBD1 (5 bases). Germline CDR1 SEHNR, CDR2 FQNEAQ (reference sequence). The CDR3 loop spans 19 amino acids. In nucleotides, the CDR3 is TGCGCCAGCAGCCGAGCTACCATCCAACAAGGTTCTGGGGCCAACGCCCTGACTTTC. The encoded protein is CASSRATIQQGSGANALTF.

This clonotype was picked up many times. This chain links TRBV6-6 with TRBJ1-6; 9 bases agree with TRBD1. The V segment lost 8 bases and the J segment 10 bases; nucleotides outside the gene matches: 6. Germline V gene lookup returns CDR1 MNHNY and CDR2 SVGAGI (reference sequence). The CDR3 runs to 13 residues. The CDR3 region has the DNA TGTGCCAGCCACACAGGGGGCCGCTCACCCCTCCACTTT. Translation: CASHTGGRSPLHF.

This sequence joins TRBV10-3 and TRBJ1-2; D perhaps matches TRBD1 (5 bases). The CDR3 length is 15 residues. Germline values: CDR1 ENHRY, CDR2 SYGVKD. The V end lost 5 bases, the J end lost 4 bases, and 17 bases lay between the germline ends. CDR3 bases: TGTGCCATCAGTAGATCGTCAGGGAGCACCTATGGCTACACCTTC. Its translation is CAISRSSGSTYGYTF.

This clonotype was detected a few times. This chain links TRBV19 with TRBJ2-7, with 11 bases fitting TRBD1. V was pared by 6 bases and J by 2 bases, with 6 bases of the junction left unmatched. Germline V lookup: CDR1 LNHDA, CDR2 SQIVND (reference sequence). This CDR3 has 15 amino acids. The CDR3 sequence is CASRRTGGVTYEQYF. The CDR3 region has the DNA TGTGCCAGTAGACGGACAGGGGGCGTCACCTACGAGCAGTACTTC.

This clonotype was observed many times. The chain has TRBV15 and TRBJ2-7; D is perhaps TRBD1 or TRBD2 (5 bases each). CDR3 length: 13 residues. CDR1 is LNHNV, CDR2 YYDKDF, per germline (reference sequence). Trimming left V 4 bases short and J 6 bases short, with 13 bases between. The CDR3 nucleotides are TGTGCCACCAGCATTAGCCCAGGGACCGAGCAGTACTTC. Translating it yields CATSISPGTEQYF.

This clonotype has at least ten counts. V is TRBV5-8 and J is TRBJ1-2; 9 bases align to TRBD1. Trimming removed 2 bases from V and 4 bases from J; junction bases left unmatched: 6. This CDR3 region has 15 residues. Germline V gene data show CDR1 as SGHTS and CDR2 as YDEGEE. Here the CDR3 DNA reads TGTGCCAGCAGCTTAGATGGACAGGGGACCTATGGCTACACCTTC. This codes for CASSLDGQGTYGYTF.

Many counts were recorded for this clonotype. V usage is TRBV20-1 and J usage is TRBJ2-7; unclear D gene. V lost 3 bases, J lost 4 bases, and 10 bases lay in between. Germline values: CDR1 DFQATT, CDR2 SNEGSKA (reference sequence). The CDR3 is made up of 12 amino acids. The CDR3 spells CSASETEYEQYF. In DNA, the CDR3 is TGCAGTGCTAGCGAGACTGAATACGAGCAGTACTTC.

The chain links TRBV7-9 to TRBJ2-5, with D uncertain. This CDR3 contains 13 residues. Germline assignment: CDR1 SEHNR and CDR2 FQNEAQ (reference sequence). Trimming pared 6 bases from V and 2 bases from J, leaving 10 bases between. DNA of the CDR3: TGTGCCAGCAGTTCCCACAGACAAGAGACCCAGTACTTC. Encoded protein: CASSSHRQETQYF.

This clonotype was detected many times. This rearrangement joins TRBV29-1 to TRBJ2-7; a weak D match, TRBD1 (8 bases). The CDR3 sequence is 12 residues long. Germline values: CDR1 SQVTM, CDR2 ANQGSEA. Trimming cost V 3 bases and J 12 bases, with 18 bases left between them. The CDR3 sequence: CSVEKQGGLRYF. As DNA, the CDR3 is TGCAGCGTTGAGAAACAGGGGGGGCTTCGGTACTTC.

This clonotype occurred a few times. The gene calls are TRBV5-8 and TRBJ1-5, with D unclear. This CDR3 has 14 amino acids. V shed 4 bases and J shed 5 bases, with 13 bases lying between them. CDR1 and CDR2 from the germline V gene are SGHTS and YDEGEE. The CDR3 reads CASSRVGEDQPQHF. The CDR3 DNA sequence: TGTGCCAGCAGCCGGGTCGGGGAAGATCAGCCCCAGCATTTT.

Remarks on this clonotype: The junction shows a germline mismatch at one end, possibly a read error. V is TRBV20-1 and J is TRBJ2-5; TRBD1 might be the D (7 bases). Germline-derived CDR1 and CDR2 are DFQATT and SNEGSKA (reference sequence). The CDR3 covers 15 residues. CDR3 bases: TGCAGTGCTGGAAAGGGGGCGGGGCCCCAAGAGACACAGTACTTC. Translated: CSAGKGAGPQETQYF.

The rearrangement links TRBV9 to TRBJ1-2; tentative D call: TRBD1 (6 bases). The V gene's germline CDR1 is SGDLS and CDR2 YYNGEE. The CDR3 extends over 16 amino acids. Trimming shortened V by 3 bases and J by 2 bases, and 17 bases separated the two germline ends. CDR3 protein: CASSGGLDRPNYGYTF. CDR3 nucleotides: TGTGCCAGCAGCGGGGGCCTAGACAGGCCAAACTATGGCTACACCTTC.

About this clonotype: At one boundary the junction diverges from the germline segment, which might be a read error. This chain connects TRBV12-5 to TRBJ1-1; TRBD1 is a possible D gene (5 bases). The CDR3 length is 15 residues. CDR1 is LGHNT, CDR2 FRNRAP, per germline. CDR3 region: CASSPQGRANAEAFF. The CDR3 DNA follows: TGTGCCAGCAGTCCCCAGGGACGGGCGAACGCTGAAGCTTTCTTT.